Listed here are 21 T cell receptor beta chains from one sample, sequenced in a study of regulatory T cells in long-lasting Graves disease. Specified time point: persistent/refractory GD, antithyroid drugs over 5 years with positive TRAb. The TCR library was made from RNA that had been extracted from PBMCs in TRIzol. CDR3 regions were amplified by Arm-PCR using iRepertoire HTBI primers to build TCR beta libraries. TCRdb reanalysed the multiplex PCR reads using MiXCR and keeps one entry per CDR3 protein. The sample includes about 470,000 distinct CDR3 sequences, more than 20% seen only once; the top ten take 7% to 9.5%. Sequenced material: peripheral blood mononuclear cells (PBMCs), taken when the disease was refractory, from a patient treated with antithyroid drugs. Source of these receptors: a female donor with Graves disease.

The sample holds many counts of this clonotype. The junction departs from the called germline gene at one end, perhaps through a read error. The V and J genes are TRBV5-1 and TRBJ2-7; 9 bases agree with TRBD1. In germline, CDR1 is SGHRS, CDR2 YFSETQ. The CDR3 totals 13 residues. For the CDR3, the DNA is TGTGCCAGCAGCTTAGGGACAGGGCGGGAGCAGTACTTC. This translates into CASSLGTGREQYF. Supplemented by reference TRBV5-1 and TRBJ2-7, the full variable domain reads KAGVTQTPRYLIKTRGQQVTLSCSPISGHRSVSWYQQTPGQGLQFLFEYFSETQRNKGNFPGRFSGRQFSNSRSEMNVSTLELGDSALYLCASSLGTGREQYFGPGTRLTVT.

This clonotype was observed many times. The chain joins TRBV11-2 to TRBJ1-4; D is unclear. V was trimmed by 8 bases and J by 10 bases, leaving 38 bases between them. The CDR3 has 20 amino acids. The germline CDR1 and CDR2 sequences are SGHAT and FQNNGV. The CDR3 nucleotides are TGTGCCAGCTTTATCGAGGGCGTAGGAGGCACCCTTCGATCCACTAGAAAACTGTTTTTT. Its translation: CASFIEGVGGTLRSTRKLFF. The full variable domain, completed using reference TRBV11-2 and TRBJ1-4, is EAGVAQSPRYKIIEKRQSVAFWCNPISGHATLYWYQQILGQGPKLLIQFQNNGVVDDSQLPKDRFSAERLKGVDSTLKIQPAKLEDSAVYLCASFIEGVGGTLRSTRKLFFGSGTQLSVL.

The V call is TRBV24-1, the J call TRBJ2-6, with D tentatively TRBD2 (5 bases). The germline V and J ends were trimmed by 2 bases and 2 bases, with 6 bases remaining between them. The germline gives CDR1 KGHDR, CDR2 SFDVKD. The length of the CDR3 is 15 residues. Here the CDR3 reads CATSDWGAGANVLTF. For the CDR3, the DNA is TGTGCCACCAGTGATTGGGGAGCTGGGGCCAACGTCCTGACTTTC.

To note about this clonotype: One base away lies a much larger clone, so this may be a sequencing read error. The rearrangement uses TRBV27 and TRBJ2-4; 7 bases are shared with TRBD1. Unmatched junction bases numbered 3, after V lost 4 bases and J lost 0 bases. CDR1 is MNHEY, CDR2 SMNVEV, per germline (reference sequence). This CDR3 has 15 residues. CDR3 amino acids: CASSSNRGAKNIQYF. CDR3 coding DNA: TGTGCCAGCAGTTCCAACAGGGGAGCCAAAAACATTCAGTACTTC.

This clonotype was detected many times. J is TRBJ2-4 and V is TRBV7-2, with a weak D call TRBD2 (5 bases). V lost 0 bases and J 3 bases, leaving 15 bases between the germline ends. The CDR3 runs 17 residues. Germline values: CDR1 SGHTA, CDR2 FQGNSA. As DNA, the CDR3 is TGTGCCAGCAGCTTAGCGCGGTCCCGGGATGGCAAAAACATTCAGTACTTC. Its protein is CASSLARSRDGKNIQYF.

This chain connects TRBV10-1 to TRBJ2-7; the D is unclear. V was pared by 3 bases and J by 3 bases, with 12 bases between. This CDR3 has 14 residues. The germline V gene has CDR1 WNHNN and CDR2 SYGVQD (reference sequence). CDR3 loop: CASSEGFQDYEQYF. The CDR3 bases are TGCGCCAGCAGTGAAGGGTTCCAGGACTACGAGCAGTACTTC.

This clonotype was counted between two and nine times. This rearrangement joins TRBV9 to TRBJ1-4; D might be TRBD1 (6 bases). The CDR3 is made up of 15 amino acids. V lost 4 bases and J 6 bases, leaving 16 bases between the germline ends. Germline loops: CDR1 SGDLS, CDR2 YYNGEE. CDR3: CASSPEGGLDEKLFF. CDR3 in DNA: TGTGCCAGCAGCCCCGAGGGGGGTCTCGATGAAAAACTGTTTTTT.

The chain couples TRBV7-9 to TRBJ2-1; TRBD2 aligns across 11 bases. The V gene end was trimmed by 3 bases and the J gene end by 7 bases; junction bases not matched to a gene: 8. Germline values: CDR1 SEHNR, CDR2 FQNEAQ (reference sequence). This CDR3 is 16 amino acids long. CDR3 in DNA: TGTGCCAGCAGCTTTAATAGCGGGAGGGGCAGGAATGAGCAGTTCTTC. Protein sequence: CASSFNSGRGRNEQFF. The full variable domain, its missing parts supplied by reference TRBV7-9 and TRBJ2-1, is DTGVSQNPRHKITKRGQNVTFRCDPISEHNRLYWYRQTLGQGPEFLTYFQNEAQLEKSRLLSDRFSAERPKGSFSTLEIQRTEQGDSAMYLCASSFNSGRGRNEQFFGPGTRLTVL.

This clonotype came up a few times. Here the CDR3 DNA reads TGCGCCAGCAGCCATAGTTATGTATCGGACGAGCAGTACTTC. Protein product: CASSHSYVSDEQYF. The chain is built from TRBV4-3 and TRBJ2-7; D is undetermined. V was clipped by 3 bases and J by 5 bases, with 14 bases between them. The CDR3 has 14 amino acids. Germline CDR1 LGHNA, CDR2 YSLEER.

This clonotype was counted at least ten times. The chain employs TRBV20-1 and TRBJ2-7, with a possible D match to TRBD2 (6 bases). Germline values: CDR1 DFQATT, CDR2 SNEGSKA (reference sequence). V shed 3 bases and J shed 2 bases, with 8 bases lying between them. The CDR3 has 12 residues. CDR3 residues: CSASGGTYEQYF. The CDR3 coding sequence is TGCAGTGCTAGTGGGGGGACCTACGAGCAGTACTTC.

In this sample, this clonotype turned up many times. V usage is TRBV5-1 and J usage is TRBJ1-1; 10 nucleotides agree with TRBD1. J gave up 2 bases and V 0 bases, and 4 bases lay outside the gene matches. Germline CDR1 SGHRS, CDR2 YFSETQ. This CDR3 is 16 amino acids long. The CDR3 reads CASSLGATGGNTEAFF. The CDR3 bases are TGCGCCAGCAGCTTGGGAGCGACAGGGGGCAACACTGAAGCTTTCTTT.

This clonotype was counted many times. The CDR3 nucleotides read TGTGCCAGCAGGCCATTTTCGGGCCAAGAGACCCAGTACTTC. This encodes CASRPFSGQETQYF. The chain joins TRBV27 to TRBJ2-5; no clear D. Per germline, CDR1 MNHEY and CDR2 SMNVEV (reference sequence). Trimming took off 6 bases at V and 1 base at J, with 12 bases between the two ends. This CDR3 comprises 14 residues.

This clonotype has a count of ten or more. This chain joins TRBV2 and TRBJ2-7; D not certain. The germline V and J ends were trimmed by 5 bases and 0 bases, with 11 bases remaining between them. Germline CDR1 reads SNHLY; CDR2 reads FYNNEI. The length of the CDR3 is 14 residues. DNA of the CDR3: TGTGCCAGCAGTCATAGGCCCCTCTCCTACGAGCAGTACTTC. Protein: CASSHRPLSYEQYF.

The V gene is TRBV12-3 or TRBV12-4, the J gene TRBJ2-1; 11 positions agree with TRBD2. Trimming took 3 bases from V and 6 from J; bases not matched to a gene: 7. CDR3 length: 16 residues. The CDR3 reads CASSFVRLAGGNEQFF. The CDR3 nucleotides are TGTGCCAGCAGTTTCGTGCGGCTAGCGGGAGGCAATGAGCAGTTCTTC.

This clonotype was recorded many times. This chain joins TRBV28 and TRBJ2-7; D uncertain. The germline V and J ends were trimmed by 3 bases and 0 bases, with 21 bases remaining between them. CDR1 is MDHEN and CDR2 is SYDVKM in the germline V gene. The CDR3 has 18 amino acids. The CDR3 loop is CASSFPPQRNWSSYEQYF. The CDR3 DNA reads as TGTGCCAGCAGTTTCCCCCCCCAGAGGAATTGGAGCTCCTACGAGCAGTACTTC.

To note about this clonotype: One end of the junction fails to match germline, which may point to a read error. The chain is built from TRBV7-8 and TRBJ2-4; 16 bases are a match to TRBD2. The CDR3 contains 16 residues. The V gene's germline CDR1 is SGHVS and CDR2 FQNEAQ. The CDR3 sequence is CASSGTSGRAGNEHFF. In nucleotides, the CDR3 is TGTGCCAGCAGCGGGACTAGCGGGAGGGCCGGCAATGAGCATTTCTTC.

This clonotype has at least ten counts. V usage is TRBV6-1 and J usage is TRBJ2-7, with D possibly TRBD1 on 5 matching bases. This CDR3 region has 15 residues. Looked up from germline, CDR1 is MNHNS and CDR2 is SASEGT. Trimming pared 6 bases from V and 3 bases from J, leaving 18 bases between. CDR3 in amino acids: CASRGLIQVYYEQYF. DNA for the CDR3: TGTGCCAGCAGAGGCCTTATACAGGTCTACTACGAGCAGTACTTC.

J is TRBJ1-5 and V is TRBV5-8, with no clear D. V was cut by 0 bases and J by 8 bases, with 6 bases left in between. From germline, CDR1 is SGHTS and CDR2 YDEGEE. The CDR3 length is 12 residues. CDR3: CASSLGPKPQHF. Here the CDR3 DNA reads TGTGCCAGCAGCTTGGGGCCCAAGCCCCAGCATTTT.

The chain is built from TRBV28 and TRBJ2-7; TRBD1 is a possible D gene (6 bases). Germline V lookup: CDR1 MDHEN, CDR2 SYDVKM. V lost 3 bases and J 4 bases, leaving 13 bases between the germline ends. There are 14 residues in the CDR3. CDR3 DNA sequence: TGTGCCAGCAGTTTCGACAGGATTAGGTACGAGCAGTACTTC. Protein sequence: CASSFDRIRYEQYF.

The CDR3 spells CSASEREGLYEQYF. The CDR3 nucleotides are TGCAGTGCGTCAGAGCGGGAGGGGCTCTACGAGCAGTACTTC. This rearrangement joins TRBV20-1 to TRBJ2-7; 10 bases match TRBD2. Germline V gene sequence: CDR1 DFQATT, CDR2 SNEGSKA (reference sequence). This CDR3 contains 14 residues. V shed 6 bases and J 3 bases; nucleotides not matched to a gene: 8.

This clonotype has at least ten counts. This chain uses TRBV6-1 with TRBJ2-2; D may be TRBD2 (6 bases). Germline V gene sequence: CDR1 MNHNS, CDR2 SASEGT. V dropped 3 bases and J dropped 7 bases, with 6 bases sitting between them. The CDR3 length is 12 residues. The CDR3 loop is CASSEGGGELFF. In nucleotides, the CDR3 is TGTGCCAGCAGTGAGGGAGGCGGGGAGCTGTTTTTT.